Listed below are T cell receptor beta chains from one sample, sequenced in a study of control samples from healthy donors and cancer patients. TCRdb's copy holds only in-frame clones and misses some; the assay was immunoSEQ multiplex PCR. The data contain 70,000 to 75,000 clones, about 90% of them singletons. Sequencing was carried out using blood. The receptors stem from a woman aged 45-65 years in good health. The CDR3 runs from the conserved cysteine through the conserved F or W. D genes are given only for firm matches. Clone size is not always given. Where it is, it says once, few, many or a class for expanded clones.

CASSQDRAGAGNTGELFF	TGTGCCAGCAGCCAAGACAGAGCGGGAGCGGGAAACACCGGGGAGCTGTTTTTT	.	TRBV4-2	TRBD2	TRBJ2-2
CASRRGSYGYTF	TGTGCCAGTAGGAGGGGTTCTTATGGCTACACCTTC	.	TRBV19	.	TRBJ1-2
CASSATTGVMNTEAFF	TGTGCCAGCAGTGCCACCACAGGGGTGATGAACACTGAAGCTTTCTTT	.	TRBV28	TRBD1	TRBJ1-1
CASSLNAPDTQYF	TGTGCCAGCAGTTTAAATGCCCCAGATACGCAGTATTTT	.	TRBV28	.	TRBJ2-3
CASSRQGYEQYF	TGTGCCAGCAGCCGTCAGGGTTACGAGCAGTACTTC	.	TRBV7-2	.	TRBJ2-7
CASRAGQNQPQHF	TGTGCCAGCAGGGCGGGACAAAATCAGCCCCAGCATTTT	once	TRBV12-3/TRBV12-4	.	TRBJ1-5
CASSRRRTSGKTSTDTQYF	TGTGCCAGCAGCAGACGGAGGACTAGCGGGAAAACTTCCACAGATACGCAGTATTTT	.	TRBV9	TRBD2	TRBJ2-3
CASSGPVDTQYF	TGTGCCAGCAGTGGACCCGTGGATACGCAGTATTTT	.	TRBV27	.	TRBJ2-3
CAIMDRGYEQYF	TGTGCCATCATGGACAGGGGCTACGAGCAGTACTTC	.	TRBV10-3	TRBD1	TRBJ2-7
CAISEGVGNSPLHF	TGTGCCATCAGTGAGGGGGTGGGGAATTCACCCCTCCACTTT	.	TRBV10-3	.	TRBJ1-6
CASSIGGTGSYEQYF	TGTGCCAGTAGTATCGGTGGGACGGGCTCCTACGAGCAGTACTTC	once	TRBV19	.	TRBJ2-7
CAISDEAGRTEAFF	TGTGCCATCAGTGACGAGGCAGGGAGGACTGAAGCTTTCTTT	.	TRBV10-3	.	TRBJ1-1
CASSSLAGVSGELFF	TGTGCCAGCAGTTCACTAGCGGGAGTATCCGGGGAGCTGTTTTTT	.	TRBV6-4	TRBD2	TRBJ2-2
CASRFSGGRETQYF	TGTGCCAGCAGATTTTCGGGGGGCCGAGAGACCCAGTACTTC	.	TRBV2	.	TRBJ2-5
CATGQDYEQYF	TGTGCCACCGGACAGGACTACGAGCAGTACTTC	.	TRBV10-3	TRBD1	TRBJ2-7
CASSERPTGLIEKLFF	TGTGCCAGCAGCGAACGACCGACAGGGTTGATCGAAAAACTGTTTTTT	.	TRBV9	TRBD1	TRBJ1-4
CASSLSGSHGELFF	TGTGCCAGCAGTTTATCCGGGAGCCACGGGGAGCTGTTTTTT	.	TRBV27	.	TRBJ2-2
CASSVGVGNEQFF	TGTGCCAGCAGCGTAGGGGTGGGCAATGAGCAGTTCTTC	.	TRBV9	.	TRBJ2-1
CASSLGQGKAETQYF	TGTGCCAGCAGCTTAGGACAGGGTAAGGCTGAGACCCAGTACTTC	.	TRBV13	.	TRBJ2-5
CAISDGQGTGQPQHF	TGTGCCATCAGTGACGGGCAGGGGACGGGTCAGCCCCAGCATTTT	.	TRBV10-3	.	TRBJ1-5
CASSIDGVRAFF	TGTGCCAGTAGTATAGATGGAGTGAGAGCTTTCTTT	.	TRBV19	.	TRBJ1-1
CASSQEGTGVSYEQYF	TGTGCCAGCAGCCAAGAGGGGACAGGGGTTTCCTACGAGCAGTACTTC	.	TRBV14	TRBD1	TRBJ2-7
CASTLALSSYNEQFF	TGTGCCAGCACCCTAGCTCTAAGCTCCTACAATGAGCAGTTCTTC	.	TRBV11-2	.	TRBJ2-1
CASRKLAGGEDTQYF	TGTGCCAGCAGGAAACTAGCGGGAGGAGAGGATACGCAGTATTTT	once	TRBV27	TRBD2	TRBJ2-3
CASSLRGYTEAFF	TGTGCCAGCAGTTTAAGGGGGTACACTGAAGCTTTCTTT	.	TRBV12-3/TRBV12-4	.	TRBJ1-1
CASSQGTSYEKLFF	TGTGCCAGCAGCCAAGGAACCAGCTATGAAAAACTGTTTTTT	.	TRBV3-1/TRBV3-2	.	TRBJ1-4
CASSLPLAGTVAKNIQYF	TGTGCCAGCAGTTTACCTCTCGCCGGGACGGTAGCCAAAAACATTCAGTACTTC	.	TRBV28	.	TRBJ2-4
CASSSRGWGQPQHF	TGTGCCAGCAGCTCGCGGGGCTGGGGTCAGCCCCAGCATTTT	.	TRBV27	.	TRBJ1-5
CASSAGSYGYTF	TGTGCCAGCAGTGCAGGGTCCTATGGCTACACCTTC	once	TRBV28	.	TRBJ1-2
CASSRDGMNTEAFF	TGTGCCAGCAGTCGTGACGGGATGAACACTGAAGCTTTCTTT	once	TRBV6-5	.	TRBJ1-1
CASSTDRGRYEQYF	TGTGCCAGCAGCACGGACAGGGGGCGATACGAGCAGTACTTC	.	TRBV7-9	TRBD1	TRBJ2-7
CASSLEVAGADTQYF	TGTGCCAGCAGCTTGGAGGTCGCGGGAGCAGATACGCAGTATTTT	.	TRBV5-4	TRBD2	TRBJ2-3
CASSSRAGRSYEQYF	TGTGCCAGCAGCTCCAGAGCGGGACGTTCCTACGAGCAGTACTTC	.	TRBV12-1	.	TRBJ2-7
CASSPALQVYGYTF	TGTGCCAGCAGCCCGGCCTTGCAGGTCTATGGCTACACCTTC	.	TRBV3-1/TRBV3-2	.	TRBJ1-2
CASSSRDRSSGGQFF	TGTGCCAGCAGTTCCCGGGACAGGTCGTCGGGGGGGCAGTTCTTC	once	TRBV6-6	.	TRBJ2-1
CASSLTSGRDNEQFF	TGTGCCAGCAGCCTGACTAGCGGGAGGGACAATGAGCAGTTCTTC	once	TRBV7-8	TRBD2	TRBJ2-1
CASSYYDSRQETQYF	TGTGCCAGCAGTTACTATGACAGCCGACAAGAGACCCAGTACTTC	.	TRBV6-2/TRBV6-3	.	TRBJ2-5
CASGHGSTYEQYF	TGTGCCAGCGGCCACGGCAGCACCTACGAGCAGTACTTC	.	TRBV28	.	TRBJ2-7
CASTGSSGSLANEQFF	TGTGCCAGCACGGGTTCAAGCGGGAGCCTGGCCAATGAGCAGTTCTTC	.	TRBV6-6	TRBD2	TRBJ2-1
CASSPPSTTLTYEQYF	TGTGCCAGCTCACCACCGTCTACCACCCTTACCTACGAGCAGTACTTC	.	TRBV18	.	TRBJ2-7
CASSYSQNQPQHF	TGTGCCAGCAGTTACTCCCAGAATCAGCCCCAGCATTTT	few	TRBV6-6	.	TRBJ1-5
CAISVQGNTEAFF	TGTGCCATCAGTGTTCAGGGGAACACTGAAGCTTTCTTT	.	TRBV10-3	.	TRBJ1-1
CASSFGATNTGELFF	TGCGCCAGCAGCTTCGGAGCAACGAACACCGGGGAGCTGTTTTTT	.	TRBV5-1	.	TRBJ2-2
CVRGGESYTF	TGTGTAAGAGGGGGCGAAAGCTACACCTTC	.	TRBV2	TRBD1	TRBJ1-2
CASSPRASGRQETQYF	TGTGCCAGCAGCCCTCGGGCTAGCGGGAGACAAGAGACCCAGTACTTC	.	TRBV7-9	TRBD2	TRBJ2-5
CASSMVSGNNYGYTF	TGTGCCAGTAGTATGGTTTCAGGGAACAACTATGGCTACACCTTC	.	TRBV19	.	TRBJ1-2
CASSQKVRELEQYF	TGCGCCAGCAGCCAAAAGGTCAGGGAGCTGGAGCAGTACTTC	.	TRBV4-1	.	TRBJ2-7
CASSLDLGGTQYF	TGTGCCAGCAGCTTAGATTTGGGGGGTACGCAGTATTTT	once	TRBV11-2	.	TRBJ2-3
CASTELGYNSPLHF	TGTGCCAGCACCGAACTAGGGTATAATTCACCCCTCCACTTT	.	TRBV28	.	TRBJ1-6
CASQGQGALETQYF	TGTGCCAGCCAGGGACAGGGGGCGCTAGAGACCCAGTACTTC	.	TRBV14	TRBD1	TRBJ2-5
CASRPPEGANVLTF	TGTGCCAGCAGACCACCCGAGGGGGCCAACGTCCTGACTTTC	.	TRBV28	.	TRBJ2-6